These 21 T cell receptor beta chains were all obtained from the same sample, sequenced in a study of beta chain features in type 1 diabetes. Study-wide results and caveats: Across all four CD4+ subsets, people with type 1 diabetes showed modestly shorter TCRB CDR3s.

These receptors lack a known antigen. TCRB transcripts that were expressed got sequenced, as all of the isolated RNA had been reverse transcribed. Clones were read by immunoSEQ multiplex PCR, and TCRdb kept only the in-frame ones, dropping some. The data show about 160,000 clones, with 8% to 9.5% seen just once and approximately 0.54% held by the top ten. The sequencing sample was made of central memory CD4+ T cells from blood. The receptors come from a woman aged 18-35 years with type 1 diabetes.

This clone has more than one count but fewer than ten. The chain has TRBV6-5 and TRBJ2-2; TRBD2 agrees at 14 bases. Germline V lookup: CDR1 MNHEY, CDR2 SVGAGI. This CDR3 spans 15 amino acids. J gave up 16 bases and V 5 bases, and 12 bases lay outside the gene matches. CDR3 DNA: TGTGCCAGCAGTCATCTCGGGACTAGCGGGAGCCCCACGTTTTTT. Its protein is CASSHLGTSGSPTFF.

This clone was seen more than once but under ten times. The rearrangement links TRBV6-6 to TRBJ2-5, with TRBD1 as a possible D gene (8 bases). CDR3 length equals 14 residues. Germline-derived CDR1 and CDR2 are MNHNY and SVGAGI (reference sequence). The germline V and J ends were trimmed by 6 bases and 4 bases, with 15 bases remaining between them. The CDR3: CASSTNRGGETQYF. In DNA form, the CDR3 reads TGTGCCAGCAGCACAAACAGGGGGGGAGAGACCCAGTACTTC.

The chain joins TRBV30 to TRBJ1-4; D is undetermined. Germline V CDR1 and CDR2: GTSNPN, SVGIG (reference sequence). This CDR3 has 14 residues. V lost 3 bases to trimming and J lost 8 bases, with 16 bases between them. This chain's CDR3 is CAWRWGAGYEKLFF. The CDR3 DNA reads TGTGCCTGGAGGTGGGGAGCGGGGTACGAAAAACTGTTTTTT.

This clone was recorded a few times. V gene TRBV4-2 combines with J gene TRBJ2-5; D gene ambiguous. CDR1 is LGHNA, CDR2 YNFKEQ, per germline. This CDR3 contains 12 residues. V lost 4 bases, J lost 2 bases, and 5 bases lay in between. In nucleotides, the CDR3 is TGTGCCAGCAGCCCCCTTCAAGAGACCCAGTACTTC. Protein: CASSPLQETQYF.

This clone has only a few counts. The chain joins TRBV4-3 to TRBJ2-5; 10 bases match TRBD1. The DNA end lines up better with TRBJ2-7; the J call may be wrong. Germline V CDR1 and CDR2: LGHNA, YSLEER. The CDR3 extends over 14 amino acids. The CDR3 is CASSHPGQGYEQYF. In DNA, the CDR3 is TGCGCCAGCAGCCACCCGGGACAGGGGTACGAGCAGTACTTC.

The chain joins TRBV7-2 to TRBJ2-3; 9 bases fit TRBD2. V shed 4 bases and J 11 bases; nucleotides not matched to a gene: 16. There are 16 residues in the CDR3. From germline, CDR1 is SGHTA and CDR2 FQGNSA. The CDR3 sequence is CASSYAGDLAGLGQYF. CDR3 DNA: TGTGCCAGCAGCTACGCCGGGGATCTAGCGGGACTTGGGCAGTATTTT.

This clone has more than one count but fewer than ten. The genes are TRBV14 and TRBJ1-1, with D tentatively TRBD1 (6 bases). CDR3 length: 13 residues. Germline CDR1 SGHDN, CDR2 FVKESK. Trimming cost V 5 bases and J 1 base, with 8 bases left between them. CDR3 sequence: CASSADRNTEAFF. The CDR3, as DNA: TGTGCCAGCAGCGCGGACAGGAACACTGAAGCTTTCTTT. The variable domain in full, completed from reference TRBV14 and TRBJ1-1, reads EAGVTQFPSHSVIEKGQTVTLRCDPISGHDNLYWYRRVMGKEIKFLLHFVKESKQDESGMPNNRFLAERTGGTYSTLKVQPAELEDSGVYFCASSADRNTEAFFGQGTRLTVV.

CDR3: CASSPGTGFNIQYF. The CDR3 DNA sequence: TGTGCCAGCAGCCCCGGGACAGGGTTTAACATTCAGTACTTC. The V and J genes are TRBV11-2 and TRBJ2-4, with 9 bases that match TRBD1. Trimming cost V 5 bases and J 7 bases; bases outside gene matches: 6. Germline lookup yields CDR1 SGHAT and CDR2 FQNNGV. The CDR3 consists of 14 residues.

The chain employs TRBV4-3 and TRBJ2-7, with 10 bases aligning to TRBD1. V shed 1 base and J 2 bases; nucleotides not matched to a gene: 5. CDR1 is LGHNA and CDR2 is YSLEER in the germline V gene. The CDR3 spans 16 residues. DNA of the CDR3: TGCGCCAGCAGCCAAGCCGCGGGACAGGGGACCTACGAGCAGTACTTC. It specifies CASSQAAGQGTYEQYF.

This clone was detected many times. The V gene is TRBV5-6, the J gene TRBJ2-7, with 13 bases matching TRBD2. Trimming at V came to 4 bases and at J to 0 bases, leaving 10 bases not matched to a gene. Germline V gene data show CDR1 as SGHDT and CDR2 as YYEEEE. The CDR3 is 18 residues long. CDR3 coding DNA: TGTGCCAGCAGCCCGGGACTAGCGGGAAACCTCTACTCCTACGAGCAGTACTTC. Translating it yields CASSPGLAGNLYSYEQYF. The variable domain in full, with the rest retrieved from reference TRBV5-6 and TRBJ2-7, is DAGVTQSPTHLIKTRGQQVTLRCSPKSGHDTVSWYQQALGQGPQFIFQYYEEEERQRGNFPDRFSGHQFPNYSSELNVNALLLGDSALYLCASSPGLAGNLYSYEQYFGPGTRLTVT.

V and J are TRBV12-5 and TRBJ2-3; tentative D call: TRBD1 (6 bases). The germline V gene has CDR1 LGHNT and CDR2 FRNRAP. Trimming took off 6 bases at V and 1 base at J, with 14 bases between the two ends. CDR3 length equals 15 residues. The CDR3 DNA reads as TGTGCTAGTGGCCCAGGGGCAGGGGGCACAGATACGCAGTATTTT. It codes for CASGPGAGGTDTQYF.

Concerning this clone: Other nucleotide sequences from this sample produce the same CDR3. The chain uses TRBV6-5 and TRBJ2-1; a possible D gene is TRBD2 (5 bases). The CDR3 has 13 residues. Germline values: CDR1 MNHEY, CDR2 SVGAGI. V was cut by 8 bases and J by 0 bases, with 8 bases left in between. The CDR3, as DNA: TGTGCCAGCCGGGGAAGCTCCTACAATGAGCAGTTCTTC. This codes for CASRGSSYNEQFF.

This clone was found a few times. The chain recombines TRBV5-1 with TRBJ1-2; 9 nucleotides agree with TRBD1. Germline CDR1 SGHRS, CDR2 YFSETQ. V was pared by 4 bases and J by 8 bases, with 3 bases of the junction left unmatched. The CDR3 loop spans 12 amino acids. The chain's CDR3 is CASSRTGEGYTF. The CDR3 coding sequence is TGCGCCAGCAGCCGGACAGGGGAAGGCTACACCTTC. Supplemented by reference TRBV5-1 and TRBJ1-2, the full variable domain reads KAGVTQTPRYLIKTRGQQVTLSCSPISGHRSVSWYQQTPGQGLQFLFEYFSETQRNKGNFPGRFSGRQFSNSRSEMNVSTLELGDSALYLCASSRTGEGYTFGSGTRLTVV.

V usage is TRBV19 and J usage is TRBJ2-5, with TRBD2 matching 9 bases. The V segment lost 7 bases and the J segment 2 bases; nucleotides outside the gene matches: 5. The CDR3 has 14 residues. Germline V gives CDR1 LNHDA, CDR2 SQIVND (reference sequence). In nucleotides, the CDR3 is TGTGCCAGTAAGACTAGCGGCAAACAAGAGACCCAGTACTTC. Amino acids: CASKTSGKQETQYF.

There are a few counts of this clone. The V call is TRBV15, the J call TRBJ2-2, with a possible D match to TRBD2 (5 bases). The germline V gene encodes CDR1 LNHNV and CDR2 YYDKDF (reference sequence). CDR3 length: 14 amino acids. V dropped 0 bases and J dropped 7 bases, with 9 bases sitting between them. CDR3 region: CATSRDSAGGELFF. Here the CDR3 DNA reads TGTGCCACCAGCAGAGATTCTGCGGGCGGGGAGCTGTTTTTT.

The rearrangement uses TRBV19 and TRBJ1-5; D not certain. The CDR3 totals 13 residues. Germline V gives CDR1 LNHDA, CDR2 SQIVND (reference sequence). With 0 bases removed from V and 6 bases from J, the gap between germline ends came to 6 bases. The DNA of the CDR3 is TGTGCCAGTAGTATAGACTCGGTTCAGCCCCAGCATTTT. This codes for CASSIDSVQPQHF.

This clone was picked up a small number of times. This chain connects TRBV2 to TRBJ1-4; 9 nucleotides agree with TRBD1. V lost 3 bases to trimming and J lost 7 bases; unmatched junction nucleotides: 6. The CDR3 has 15 amino acids. Germline assignment: CDR1 SNHLY and CDR2 FYNNEI. CDR3 DNA sequence: TGTGCCAGCAGTGAGTTGGACAGGGGTGGTGAAAAACTGTTTTTT. Its protein product is CASSELDRGGEKLFF.

This sequence joins TRBV30 and TRBJ1-5, with TRBD1 identical over 8 bases. Unmatched junction bases numbered 10, after V lost 7 bases and J lost 5 bases. Germline V gene lookup returns CDR1 GTSNPN and CDR2 SVGIG (reference sequence). The CDR3 runs 14 residues. CDR3 region: CAYQGQGGYQPQHF. The CDR3 DNA follows: TGTGCCTACCAAGGACAGGGTGGGTATCAGCCCCAGCATTTT.

The chain uses TRBV5-1 and TRBJ2-1; 10 nucleotides line up with TRBD2. Germline V gives CDR1 SGHRS, CDR2 YFSETQ. The CDR3 is made up of 16 amino acids. V dropped 1 base and J dropped 6; count of bases not matched to a gene: 7. In DNA form, the CDR3 reads TGCGCCAGCAGCTTGTTCGTCCTAGCGGGGGTCAATGAGCAGTTCTTC. Its translation: CASSLFVLAGVNEQFF.

The chain uses TRBV19 and TRBJ2-1, with TRBD1 identical over 9 bases. The CDR3 sequence is 16 residues long. The V gene end was trimmed by 4 bases and the J gene end by 0 bases; junction bases not matched to a gene: 4. CDR1 is LNHDA and CDR2 is SQIVND in the germline V gene (reference sequence). The CDR3 protein is CASSTGQGSSYNEQFF. CDR3 nucleotide sequence: TGTGCCAGTAGTACCGGACAGGGGAGCTCCTACAATGAGCAGTTCTTC.

V usage is TRBV11-2 and J usage is TRBJ2-2; D remains ambiguous. This CDR3 region has 13 residues. V was cut by 0 bases and J by 8 bases, with 7 bases left in between. The germline CDR1 and CDR2 sequences are SGHAT and FQNNGV. The CDR3 is CASSLDLGGELFF. The CDR3 DNA reads as TGTGCCAGCAGCTTAGATCTCGGGGGGGAGCTGTTTTTT.